Below are 18 T cell receptor delta chains sequenced from a single sample in a study of delta chains in infants with herpesvirus infections (dated by TCRdb to the early 2020s). The library was prepared using RT-PCR. Sequencing used an Illumina MiSeq. TCR cDNA was generated by reverse transcription of PBMC RNA with SuperScript II and gamma-chain- and delta-chain-specific primers. The public reads were reprocessed by TCRdb using CATT, and rows of matching DNA were later combined. The sample table shows approximately 610 delta-chain clones, and 38% are seen once. The ten biggest clones cover approximately 19% of the sample. Sequencing was performed on peripheral blood, taken at time point 2 of longitudinal follow-up. These receptors were obtained from a human donor who was a Ugandan infant, either HIV-exposed or HIV-unexposed (not recorded which).

A remark on this clone: Possible read error: a much larger clone is one base away. The rearrangement links TRDV2 to TRDJ1; 8 bases are shared with TRDD3. After removal of 0 bases from V and 0 bases from J, the junction contained 8 bases not matched to a gene. CDR1 is GEAIGNYY and CDR2 is EKD in the germline V gene. There are 17 residues in the CDR3. This CDR3 is CACDTGYWGSNTDKLIF. The CDR3 DNA follows: TGTGCCTGTGACACCGGATACTGGGGGTCGAACACCGATAAACTCATCTTT.

This clone is large within its sample. This sequence joins TRDV1 and TRDJ1; D is ambiguous. CDR1 is TSWWSYY, CDR2 QGS, per germline. The length of the CDR3 is 13 residues. V was cut by 1 base and J by 9 bases, with 12 bases left in between. CDR3 bases: TGTGCTCTTGGGGAACGGTCTCACGCACAACTCATCTTT. The encoded protein is CALGERSHAQLIF.

This clone is labeled as large (0.1 to 1%). The J gene is TRDJ1, the V gene TRDV3; 7 bases fit TRDD3. The V segment lost 4 bases and the J segment 0 bases; nucleotides outside the gene matches: 14. CDR3 length equals 16 residues. The germline gives CDR1 TVYSNPD, CDR2 GDNSRS (reference sequence). CDR3 in amino acids: CASLWVWGAYTDKLIF. The CDR3 coding sequence is TGTGCCTCGCTGTGGGTCTGGGGGGCCTACACCGATAAACTCATCTTT.

Sample share makes this clone medium-sized (0.01 to 0.1%). The chain links TRDV1 to TRDJ1, with TRDD3 matching 10 bases. With 0 bases clipped from V and 0 bases from J, the junction kept 19 bases outside the gene matches. CDR1 and CDR2 from the germline V gene are TSWWSYY and QGS. This CDR3 spans 22 amino acids. In DNA form, the CDR3 reads TGTGCTCTTGGGGAACTTGGGCGATTCCCAACATATACTGGGGGATACACCGATAAACTCATCTTT. Its translation: CALGELGRFPTYTGGYTDKLIF.

In this sample, this clone is large. The chain is built from TRDV1 and TRDJ1; 8 bases agree with TRDD3. The CDR3 runs 17 residues. In germline, CDR1 is TSWWSYY, CDR2 QGS. Trimming at V came to 2 bases and at J to 0 bases, leaving 8 bases not matched to a gene. The CDR3 reads CALGEVGTGGYTDKLIF. CDR3 nucleotides: TGTGCTCTTGGGGAAGTGGGTACTGGGGGGTACACCGATAAACTCATCTTT.

By proportion, this clone is large (0.1 to 1%). The chain employs TRDV1 and TRDJ1, with 8 nucleotides matching TRDD3. This CDR3 is 20 amino acids long. V lost 0 bases, J lost 0 bases, and 15 bases stayed unmatched. Germline V gene lookup returns CDR1 TSWWSYY and CDR2 QGS. The CDR3 sequence: CALGELILRLGGYYTDKLIF. The CDR3 nucleotides are TGTGCTCTTGGGGAACTGATCCTCCGACTGGGGGGCTACTACACCGATAAACTCATCTTT.

The chain recombines TRDV1 with TRDJ1, with D unresolved. V shed 5 bases and J shed 8 bases, with 21 bases lying between them. CDR1 is TSWWSYY, CDR2 QGS, per germline. This CDR3 is 15 amino acids long. CDR3 residues: CALGKKRGPRQKLIF. The CDR3 nucleotides read TGTGCTCTTGGGAAAAAGCGGGGTCCTCGACAAAAACTCATCTTT.

J is TRDJ1 and V is TRDV1; 9 nucleotides align to TRDD3. The CDR3 has 19 residues. Germline values: CDR1 TSWWSYY, CDR2 QGS. The V and J ends lost 3 bases and 0 bases, in that order; junction bases with no gene match: 14. The DNA for the CDR3 is TGTGCTCTTGGGGATCCTCTACTTCCCGGGGATACGTACACCGATAAACTCATCTTT. It is translated as CALGDPLLPGDTYTDKLIF.

This clone came up a few times. A read error is likely here: a far larger clone is one base away. The rearrangement joins TRDV2 to TRDJ2; weak D call: TRDD3 (5 bases). Germline lookup yields CDR1 GEAIGNYY and CDR2 EKD. This CDR3 spans 15 amino acids. Between the trimmed V and J ends, which lost 0 bases and 2 bases, there was a span of 9 bases. The CDR3 DNA reads TGTGCCTGTGACACCGTAGGGGGGTTGACAGCACAACTCTTCTTT. Translation: CACDTVGGLTAQLFF.

In its sample, this clone ranks as large. The CDR3 here is CALGDGGRLGDTLQYTDKLIF. Written as DNA, the CDR3 is TGTGCTCTTGGGGATGGGGGTCGACTGGGGGATACGCTCCAGTACACCGATAAACTCATCTTT. J is TRDJ1 and V is TRDV1; 13 nucleotides agree with TRDD3. Per the germline V gene, CDR1 is TSWWSYY and CDR2 is QGS. J gave up 0 bases and V 3 bases, and 16 bases lay outside the gene matches. The CDR3 covers 21 residues.

Comments on this clone: Given a far larger clone just one base away, this is likely a sequencing read error. The V and J genes are TRDV1 and TRDJ4, with 7 positions matching TRDD2. CDR1 is TSWWSYY, CDR2 QGS, per germline. The CDR3 extends over 17 amino acids. V lost 0 bases to trimming and J lost 3 bases; unmatched junction nucleotides: 13. The CDR3 spells CALGELCVSYVPGPLIF. The CDR3 DNA sequence: TGTGCTCTTGGGGAACTTTGTGTTTCCTACGTACCCGGACCCCTGATCTTT.

This clone is termed large. This rearrangement joins TRDV1 to TRDJ1; 8 nucleotides align to TRDD3. The CDR3 sequence is 18 residues long. Germline V CDR1 and CDR2: TSWWSYY, QGS. Trimming took 3 bases from V and 5 from J; bases not matched to a gene: 17. CDR3 sequence reads: CALGELPALWGIWDKLIF. Written as DNA, the CDR3 is TGTGCTCTTGGGGAGCTTCCTGCCTTATGGGGGATTTGGGATAAACTCATCTTT.

Points on this clone: The likely explanation is a read error, given a far larger clone one base away. This chain links TRDV3 with TRDJ1; D unresolved. The CDR3 runs to 10 residues. V dropped 5 bases and J dropped 5 bases, with 9 bases sitting between them. Germline V gene sequence: CDR1 TVYSNPD, CDR2 GDNSRS (reference sequence). CDR3 region: CALSADKLIF. The CDR3 bases are TGTGCCCTTTCGGCGGATAAACTCATCTTT.

This clone is classed as large. The chain carries TRDV1 and TRDJ1, with D uncertain. Germline loops: CDR1 TSWWSYY, CDR2 QGS. Trimming removed 4 bases at V and 3 bases at J, with 12 bases between. This CDR3 has 14 amino acids. In DNA, the CDR3 is TGTGCTCTTGGGGTCCGTTGGAAGGCCGATAAACTCATCTTT. Its protein product is CALGVRWKADKLIF.

By share of the sample, this clone is large (0.1 to 1%). The V call is TRDV1, the J call TRDJ1; 11 bases line up with TRDD3. CDR3 length: 22 amino acids. The V and J ends lost 0 bases and 3 bases, in that order; junction bases with no gene match: 21. Germline assignment: CDR1 TSWWSYY and CDR2 QGS. CDR3 loop: CALGELISTWLGTGGYADKLIF. CDR3 nucleotide sequence: TGTGCTCTTGGGGAACTGATCTCTACGTGGCTAGGAACTGGGGGATATGCCGATAAACTCATCTTT.

This clone qualifies as medium-sized. The V and J genes are TRDV1 and TRDJ1; no clear D gene. CDR3 length equals 15 residues. Germline assignment: CDR1 TSWWSYY and CDR2 QGS. V gave up 3 bases and J gave up 3 bases, with 14 bases separating them. The CDR3, as DNA: TGTGCTCTTGGGGATTTAACCCCATTCCCCGATAAACTCATCTTT. Its translation is CALGDLTPFPDKLIF.

This clone rates as large (0.1 to 1%). This chain connects TRDV1 to TRDJ1, with unresolved D. Germline CDR1 reads TSWWSYY; CDR2 reads QGS. This CDR3 region has 20 residues. Between the trimmed V and J ends, which lost 0 bases and 0 bases, there was a span of 23 bases. CDR3 DNA sequence: TGTGCTCTTGGGGAACTTTTACCCTTGCGAGGACCTCCCTACACCGATAAACTCATCTTT. Encoded protein: CALGELLPLRGPPYTDKLIF.

Remarks on this clone: With only one base between it and a far larger clone, this is likely a read error. The J gene is TRDJ1, the V gene TRAV29/DV5; the match to TRDD3 covers 9 bases. CDR3 length: 17 amino acids. The germline CDR1 and CDR2 sequences are NSMFDY and ISSIKDK. Written as DNA, the CDR3 is TGTGCAGCAAGTTTCTTACGGGGGATACTCTACACCAATAAACTCATCTTT. It translates to CAASFLRGILYTNKLIF.